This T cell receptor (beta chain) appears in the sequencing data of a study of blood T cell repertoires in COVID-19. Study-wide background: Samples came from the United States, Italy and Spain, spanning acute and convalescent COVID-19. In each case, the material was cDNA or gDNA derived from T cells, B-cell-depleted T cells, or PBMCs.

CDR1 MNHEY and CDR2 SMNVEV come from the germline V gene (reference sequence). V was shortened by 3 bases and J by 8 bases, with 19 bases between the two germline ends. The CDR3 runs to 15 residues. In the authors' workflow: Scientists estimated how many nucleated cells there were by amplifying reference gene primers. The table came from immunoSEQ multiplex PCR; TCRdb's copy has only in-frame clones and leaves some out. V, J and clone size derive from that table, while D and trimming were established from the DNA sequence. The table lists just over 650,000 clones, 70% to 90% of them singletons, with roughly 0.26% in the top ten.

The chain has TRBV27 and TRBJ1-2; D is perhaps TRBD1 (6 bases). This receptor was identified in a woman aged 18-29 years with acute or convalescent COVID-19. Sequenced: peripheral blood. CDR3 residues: CASSLGGGSEFGYTF. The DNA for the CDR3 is TGTGCCAGCAGTTTGGGGGGGGGCAGTGAGTTCGGCTACACCTTC.